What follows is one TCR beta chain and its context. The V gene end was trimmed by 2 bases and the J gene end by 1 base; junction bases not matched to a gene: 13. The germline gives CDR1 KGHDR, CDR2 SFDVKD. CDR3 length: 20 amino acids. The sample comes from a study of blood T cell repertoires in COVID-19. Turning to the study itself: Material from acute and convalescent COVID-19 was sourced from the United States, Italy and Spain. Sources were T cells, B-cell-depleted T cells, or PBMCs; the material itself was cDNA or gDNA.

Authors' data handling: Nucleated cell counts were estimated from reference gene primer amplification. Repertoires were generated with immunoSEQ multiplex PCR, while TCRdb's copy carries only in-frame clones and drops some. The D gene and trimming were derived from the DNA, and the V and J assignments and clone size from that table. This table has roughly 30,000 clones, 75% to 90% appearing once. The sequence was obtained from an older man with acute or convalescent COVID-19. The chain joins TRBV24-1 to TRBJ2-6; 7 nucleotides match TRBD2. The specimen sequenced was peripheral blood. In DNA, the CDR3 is TGTGCCACCAGTGATTCGACTTGGGGAGGGGTAATGTCTGGGGCCAACGTCCTGACTTTC. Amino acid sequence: CATSDSTWGGVMSGANVLTF.